Listed below are T cell receptor beta chains from one sample, sequenced in a study of blood T cells in healthy people across ages. TCRdb used MiXCR to reprocess the 5' RACE reads, holding one entry per CDR3 protein. The table records a few hundred thousand distinct CDR3 sequences, approximately 27% of them present only once. Sequenced: blood. The receptors derive from a woman between 65 and 79 years old in good health. Both conserved end residues are trimmed from each CDR3.

TRBV13	TRBJ2-3	ASSFFTDTQY
TRBV3-1	NA	ASSQSGEQF
TRBV20-1	TRBJ2-5	SAFPGLERETQY
TRBV4-3	NA	ASSQDYGYGEQF
TRBV4-3	TRBJ2-5	ASSQGQRGGRETQY
TRBV20-1	TRBJ1-2	SATLTGHGYT
TRBV7-2	TRBJ1-1	ASRNGARGNTEAF
TRBV29-1	TRBJ2-3	SVPSLDTQY
TRBV10-3	TRBJ2-5	ATGTGSETQY
TRBV5-6	TRBJ2-4	ASSSQGSPALAKNIQY
TRBV12-3/TRBV12-4	TRBJ1-2	ASSHRVRNYGYT
TRBV27	TRBJ1-5	ASSFDGYSNQPQH
TRBV20-1	TRBJ2-5	SARAQGLGETQY
TRBV7-3	TRBJ2-3	ASSLGRQGAQY
TRBV19	TRBJ1-6	ASSLPGGDSPLH
TRBV19	TRBJ2-2	ASSKRDPPPVGELF
TRBV29-1	TRBJ1-1	SVHRGTEAF
TRBV12-3/TRBV12-4	TRBJ1-1	ASSLHNGPTLSGGLETEAF
TRBV30	TRBJ2-7	AWGRRTHEQY
TRBV5-1	TRBJ2-2	ASSLKAGIPNTGELF
TRBV6-2/TRBV6-3	TRBJ2-3	ASSYNSGNTDTQY
TRBV20-1	TRBJ1-2	SATRRTEGYGYT
TRBV6-5	TRBJ1-6	ASQSQTWRSPLH
TRBV19	TRBJ2-5	ASSMSTARKTQY
TRBV18	TRBJ2-5	ASSQYRGETQY
TRBV6-6	TRBJ1-4	ASSYTGKEDEKLF
TRBV5-1	TRBJ2-1	ASSKGHGDEQF
TRBV20-1	NA	SARDPKAGAVYNEQF
TRBV15	TRBJ1-2	ATSRGDGYT
TRBV11-1	TRBJ1-1	ASSLEVRAEAF
TRBV3-1	TRBJ2-5	ASRLSGGIGETQY
TRBV7-3	TRBJ1-2	ASSTNRGGYT